This T cell receptor (beta chain) was recorded in a study of T-cell reconstitution after alpha-beta-depleted transplantation in children. Library preparation (for TCRbeta) was performed with unique molecular identifiers. TCRdb used MiXCR to reprocess the PCR reads, holding one entry per CDR3 protein. The sample lists over 70,000 distinct CDR3 sequences; roughly 8% were seen once. This clonotype was seen at least ten times. The TCR was taken from a human donor who donated a stem cell graft to a child with congenital amegakaryocytic thrombocytopenia. Sequences were derived from PBMCs from the stem cell graft donor, sampled from the stem cell graft.

The CDR3 here is CAITGDPGETQYF. CDR3 nucleotide sequence: TGTGCCATCACAGGGGACCCTGGAGAGACCCAGTACTTC. This rearrangement joins TRBV10-3 to TRBJ2-5; D is possibly TRBD1 (6 bases). The CDR3 length is 13 residues. Trimming pared 7 bases from V and 4 bases from J, leaving 13 bases between. Germline lookup yields CDR1 ENHRY and CDR2 SYGVKD.